The entry below gives a single TCR beta chain sequence along with its context. Amplification of TCR beta CDR3 regions was performed using RNA transcripts as template. Primed by the HTBI set, a first-round RT-PCR was run on the TCR CDR3. TCRdb passed the multiplex PCR reads through MiXCR, listing each CDR3 protein once. The table shows approximately 700,000 distinct CDR3 sequences, with nearly 45% occurring only once. This sample was taken from a study of T cells in Graves' hyperthyroidism and ophthalmopathy. The length of the CDR3 is 16 residues. V trimming: 0 bases; J trimming: 7 bases; junction bases outside the gene matches: 4. Germline CDR1 is PRHDT and CDR2 is FYEKMQ (reference sequence).

The rearrangement uses TRBV13 and TRBJ2-7; 15 bases fit TRBD2. Sample: peripheral blood or thyroid tissue (not recorded which). The TCR originated in an adult man with Graves' disease, either hyperthyroidism or ophthalmopathy (not recorded which). The CDR3, as DNA: TGTGCCAGCAGCTTAGGGGGACTAGCGGGAGGCAGGGAGCAGTACTTC. This gives the protein CASSLGGLAGGREQYF.